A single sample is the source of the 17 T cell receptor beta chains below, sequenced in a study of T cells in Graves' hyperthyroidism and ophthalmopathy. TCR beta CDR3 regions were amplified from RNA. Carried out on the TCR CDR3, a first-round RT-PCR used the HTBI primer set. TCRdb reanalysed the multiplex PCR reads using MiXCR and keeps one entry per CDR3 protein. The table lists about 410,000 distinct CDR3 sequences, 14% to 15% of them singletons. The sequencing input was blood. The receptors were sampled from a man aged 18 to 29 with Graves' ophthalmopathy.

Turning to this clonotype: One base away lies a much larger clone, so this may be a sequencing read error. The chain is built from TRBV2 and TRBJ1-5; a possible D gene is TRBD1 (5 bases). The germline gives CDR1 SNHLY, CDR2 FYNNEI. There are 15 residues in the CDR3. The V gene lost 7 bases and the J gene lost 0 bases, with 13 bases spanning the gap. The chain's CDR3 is CASNIVRGSNQPQHF. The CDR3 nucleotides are TGTGCCAGCAATATAGTGAGGGGTAGCAATCAGCCCCAGCATTTT.

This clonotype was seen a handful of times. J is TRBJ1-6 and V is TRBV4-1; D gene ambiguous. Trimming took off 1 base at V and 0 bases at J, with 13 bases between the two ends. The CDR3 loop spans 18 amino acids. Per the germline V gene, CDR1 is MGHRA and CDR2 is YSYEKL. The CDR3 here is CASSQGPARYSYNSPLHF. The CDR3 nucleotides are TGCGCCAGCAGCCAAGGCCCGGCCAGATACTCCTATAATTCACCCCTCCACTTT.

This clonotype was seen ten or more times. CDR3 region: CSAKGQADTQYF. The CDR3 nucleotides are TGCAGTGCTAAAGGACAGGCGGATACGCAGTATTTT. This chain uses TRBV20-1 with TRBJ2-3; 7 bases are a match to TRBD1. CDR3 length: 12 residues. V was pared by 4 bases and J by 6 bases, with 4 bases of the junction left unmatched. Germline CDR1 and CDR2: DFQATT and SNEGSKA (reference sequence).

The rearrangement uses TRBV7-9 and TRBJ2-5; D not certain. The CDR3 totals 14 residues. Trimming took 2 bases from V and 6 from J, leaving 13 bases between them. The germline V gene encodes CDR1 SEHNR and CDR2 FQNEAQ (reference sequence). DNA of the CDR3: TGTGCCAGCAGCTTATTCCCGGAATGGCAGACCCAGTACTTC. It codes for CASSLFPEWQTQYF.

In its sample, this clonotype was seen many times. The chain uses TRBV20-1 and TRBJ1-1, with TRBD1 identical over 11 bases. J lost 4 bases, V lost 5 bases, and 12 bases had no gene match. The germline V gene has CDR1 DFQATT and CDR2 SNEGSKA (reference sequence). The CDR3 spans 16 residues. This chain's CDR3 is CSASTGQGDISTEAFF. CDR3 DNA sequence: TGCAGTGCTTCGACGGGACAGGGGGACATCAGCACTGAAGCTTTCTTT.

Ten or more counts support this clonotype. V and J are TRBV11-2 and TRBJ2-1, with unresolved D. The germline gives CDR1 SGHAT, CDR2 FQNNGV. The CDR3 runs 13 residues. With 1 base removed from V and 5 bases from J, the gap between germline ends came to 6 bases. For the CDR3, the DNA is TGTGCCAGCAGCTTAGCGTGGGACAATGAGCAGTTCTTC. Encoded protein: CASSLAWDNEQFF. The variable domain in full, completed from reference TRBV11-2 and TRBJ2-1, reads EAGVAQSPRYKIIEKRQSVAFWCNPISGHATLYWYQQILGQGPKLLIQFQNNGVVDDSQLPKDRFSAERLKGVDSTLKIQPAKLEDSAVYLCASSLAWDNEQFFGPGTRLTVL.

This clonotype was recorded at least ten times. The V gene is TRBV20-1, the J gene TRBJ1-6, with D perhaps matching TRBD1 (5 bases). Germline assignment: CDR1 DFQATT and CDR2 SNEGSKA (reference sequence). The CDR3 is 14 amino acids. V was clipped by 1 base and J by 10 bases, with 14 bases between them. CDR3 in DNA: TGCAGTGCTAGAGTTGGCAGGGAGGGCTCACCCCTCCACTTT. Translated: CSARVGREGSPLHF.

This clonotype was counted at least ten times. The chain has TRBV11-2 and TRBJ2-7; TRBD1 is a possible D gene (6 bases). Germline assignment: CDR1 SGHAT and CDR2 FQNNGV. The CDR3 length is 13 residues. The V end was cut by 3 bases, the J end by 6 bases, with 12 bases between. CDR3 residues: CASSLGAGVEQYF. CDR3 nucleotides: TGTGCCAGCAGCTTGGGGGCAGGGGTCGAGCAGTACTTC.

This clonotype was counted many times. The CDR3 nucleotides read TGCAGTGCTAGAGCCTATATTGGGTTATCCCTCCACTTT. This translates into CSARAYIGLSLHF. This rearrangement joins TRBV20-1 to TRBJ1-6, with D uncertain. V gave up 1 base and J gave up 14 bases, with 15 bases separating them. CDR1 and CDR2 from the germline V gene are DFQATT and SNEGSKA (reference sequence). The CDR3 totals 13 residues.

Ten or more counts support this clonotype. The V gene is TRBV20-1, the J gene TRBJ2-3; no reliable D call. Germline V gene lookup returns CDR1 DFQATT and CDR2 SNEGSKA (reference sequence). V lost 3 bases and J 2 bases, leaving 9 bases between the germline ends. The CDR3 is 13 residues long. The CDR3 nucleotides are TGCAGTGCTAGGAACCCGGACACAGATACGCAGTATTTT. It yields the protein CSARNPDTDTQYF.

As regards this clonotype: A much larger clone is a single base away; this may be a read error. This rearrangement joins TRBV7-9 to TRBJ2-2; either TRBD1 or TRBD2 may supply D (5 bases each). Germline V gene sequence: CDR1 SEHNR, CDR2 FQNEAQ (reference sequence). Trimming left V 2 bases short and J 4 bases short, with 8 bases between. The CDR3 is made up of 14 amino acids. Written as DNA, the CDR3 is TGTGCCAGCAGCTTAAAGGGGACCACCGGGGAGCTGTTTTTT. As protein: CASSLKGTTGELFF.

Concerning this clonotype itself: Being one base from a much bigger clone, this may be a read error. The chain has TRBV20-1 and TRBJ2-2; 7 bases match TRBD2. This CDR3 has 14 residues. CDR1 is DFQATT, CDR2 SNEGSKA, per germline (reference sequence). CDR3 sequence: CSASLAEITGELSF. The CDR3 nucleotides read TGCAGTGCTAGCCTAGCGGAGATTACCGGGGAGCTGTCTTTT.

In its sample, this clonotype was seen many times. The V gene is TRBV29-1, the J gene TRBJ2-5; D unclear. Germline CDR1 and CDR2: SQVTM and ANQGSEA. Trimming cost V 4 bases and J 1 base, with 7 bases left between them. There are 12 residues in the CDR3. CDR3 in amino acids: CSVGSVQETQYF. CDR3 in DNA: TGCAGCGTTGGGTCAGTCCAAGAGACCCAGTACTTC.

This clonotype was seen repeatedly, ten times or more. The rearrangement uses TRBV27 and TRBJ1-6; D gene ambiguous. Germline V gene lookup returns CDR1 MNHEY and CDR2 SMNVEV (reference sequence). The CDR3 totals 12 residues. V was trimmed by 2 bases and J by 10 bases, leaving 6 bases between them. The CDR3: CASSLVGSPLHF. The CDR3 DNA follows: TGTGCCAGCAGTTTAGTTGGCTCACCCCTCCACTTT.

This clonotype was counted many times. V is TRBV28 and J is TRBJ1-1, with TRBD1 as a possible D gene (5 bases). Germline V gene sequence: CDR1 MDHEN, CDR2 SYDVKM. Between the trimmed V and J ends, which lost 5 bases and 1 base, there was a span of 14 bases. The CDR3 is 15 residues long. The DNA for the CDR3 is TGTGCCAGCAGTCCCGGGTCCCAGGGGAACACTGAAGCTTTCTTT. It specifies CASSPGSQGNTEAFF.

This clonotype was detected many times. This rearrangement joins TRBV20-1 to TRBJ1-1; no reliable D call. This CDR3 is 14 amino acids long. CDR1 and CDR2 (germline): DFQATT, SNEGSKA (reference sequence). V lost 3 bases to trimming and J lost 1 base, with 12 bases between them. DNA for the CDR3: TGCAGTGCTAGCCGACGGAAGGGGAACACTGAAGCTTTCTTT. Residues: CSASRRKGNTEAFF.

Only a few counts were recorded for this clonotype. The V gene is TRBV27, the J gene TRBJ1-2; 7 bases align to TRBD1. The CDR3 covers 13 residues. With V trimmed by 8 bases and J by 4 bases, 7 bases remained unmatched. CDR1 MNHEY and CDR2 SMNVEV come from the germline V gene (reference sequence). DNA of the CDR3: TGTGCCAGCTCCCGGGACAGTCTCTATGGCTACACCTTC. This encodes CASSRDSLYGYTF.